The following is a T cell receptor beta chain sequence with its context. Its antigen is unknown. This entry is derived from a study of T cell responses to AZD1222 COVID-19 vaccine. Study-wide results and limits: Spike-spanning, vaccine-associated CD4 TCRs were dominant at 160-218 and 743-854. Unmutated variant regions are reportedly targeted by nearly half of spike-specific TCRs. Most donors were white British, females outnumbered males, and clonal diversity was possibly underestimated. Without day 14 samples, only post-peak T cell repertoires were studied.

V was clipped by 1 base and J by 7 bases, with 16 bases between them. This CDR3 comprises 16 residues. Germline loops: CDR1 SGHNT, CDR2 YENEEA. Profiled with immunoSEQ multiplex PCR; TCRdb holds only in-frame clones, not every one. The sample carries 90,000 to 100,000 clones, roughly 85% recorded once. Sequences were derived from peripheral blood, sampled on day 0 of AZD1222 vaccination. This clonotype originated in an adult in good health. The V call is TRBV11-3, the J call TRBJ2-2; D might be TRBD1 or TRBD2, each matching 5 bases. CDR3 residues: CASSLAGTGHGGELFF. CDR3 bases: TGTGCCAGCAGCTTAGCGGGGACGGGGCACGGCGGGGAGCTGTTTTTT.